This T cell receptor (beta chain) was recorded in a study of cytomegalovirus exposure and HLA in healthy donors. Findings and limits, study-wide: Researchers had no immune exposure information except CMV serostatus available. With DRB1 most and HLA-C fewest, TCR association rates differed between HLA loci in a later analysis. High sensitivity and specificity were reportedly achieved when the classifier diagnosed cytomegalovirus status.

60 Vbeta and 13 Jbeta primers were used in PCR. Assay: immunoSEQ multiplex PCR; the TCRdb copy retains only in-frame clones and omits some. The sample totals under 40,000 clones. This CDR3 spans 13 amino acids. V lost 2 bases, J lost 6 bases, and 3 bases stayed unmatched. Germline-derived CDR1 and CDR2 are SGHDT and YYEEEE. In regard to this clone: What it binds is unknown.

This receptor was taken from a woman aged 40-49 years in good health and CMV-seropositive. V and J are TRBV5-6 and TRBJ1-1; 8 nucleotides line up with TRBD1. Sample: PBMCs. The CDR3: CASSFDRGSEAFF. The CDR3 DNA sequence: TGTGCCAGCAGCTTTGACAGGGGATCTGAAGCTTTCTTT.